This TCR beta chain originates from a study of blood T cell repertoires in COVID-19. Study summary: From T cells, B-cell-depleted T cells, or PBMCs came the material, which was cDNA or gDNA.

In the original analysis: The authors estimated nucleated cell counts from reference gene primer amplification. This table comes from immunoSEQ multiplex PCR, and its TCRdb copy is limited to in-frame clones, with some not included. V, J and clone size reflect that table, while D and trimming were determined from the DNA. Of a few hundred thousand clones listed, 65% to 90% are singletons. CDR1 and CDR2 from the germline V gene are SGHKS and YYEKEE (reference sequence). V was pared by 0 bases and J by 7 bases, with 7 bases of the junction left unmatched. The length of the CDR3 is 16 residues. The sequenced sample consisted of peripheral blood. The TCR comes from a middle-aged man with active or convalescent COVID-19. The chain carries TRBV5-5 and TRBJ1-6, with 7 bases lining up with TRBD1. This CDR3 reads CASSLVRGQWNSPLHF. DNA for the CDR3: TGTGCCAGCAGCTTGGTGAGGGGGCAGTGGAATTCACCCCTCCACTTT.